This T cell receptor beta chain is drawn from a study of beta chain features in type 1 diabetes. On the study more broadly: Regarding age, gender and cell yields, patients proved similar to healthy donors.

Notes on the study in general: A moderate, significant TCRB CDR3 shortening appeared in type 1 diabetes across four CD4+ subsets.

All of the isolated RNA was reverse transcribed, so expressed TCRB transcripts were sequenced. Sequencing used immunoSEQ multiplex PCR; TCRdb keeps in-frame clones, though not all of them. The table has about 300,000 clones, 13% seen once. This clone was counted only a few times. Its antigen is not known. The source material was naive CD4+ T cells from blood. The receptor comes from a woman aged 18 to 35 with type 1 diabetes.

The CDR3 DNA reads TGTGCCAGCACCATCCGGGACAGGCCCTACAATGAGCAGTTCTTC. It is translated as CASTIRDRPYNEQFF. The chain uses TRBV28 and TRBJ2-1; 8 bases are shared with TRBD1. V was clipped by 7 bases and J by 2 bases; unmatched bases: 7. The CDR3 length is 15 residues. CDR1 and CDR2 from the germline V gene are MDHEN and SYDVKM.